This T cell receptor beta chain was documented in a study of patients and donors after allogeneic stem cell transplantation. The V gene end was trimmed by 7 bases and the J gene end by 5 bases; junction bases not matched to a gene: 9. Looked up from germline, CDR1 is SNHLY and CDR2 is FYNNEI. CDR3 length: 17 residues. TCRdb processed the RT-PCR reads anew with MiXCR; each CDR3 protein has one entry. The data contain 87,000 or so distinct CDR3 sequences, 4% to 5% of them singletons. This sequence joins TRBV2 and TRBJ2-3; 16 positions match TRBD2. The TCR sequence derives from a human donor who was either an allogeneic HSCT recipient or a stem cell or donor lymphocyte infusion donor (not recorded which). It is not recorded whose cells these are; they may come from a transplant donor. The source material was blood, either unsorted or a sorted T cell fraction (not recorded which). This CDR3 is CASKRGLAGGPVDTQYF. Written as DNA, the CDR3 is TGTGCCAGCAAAAGGGGACTAGCGGGAGGGCCGGTAGATACGCAGTATTTT.